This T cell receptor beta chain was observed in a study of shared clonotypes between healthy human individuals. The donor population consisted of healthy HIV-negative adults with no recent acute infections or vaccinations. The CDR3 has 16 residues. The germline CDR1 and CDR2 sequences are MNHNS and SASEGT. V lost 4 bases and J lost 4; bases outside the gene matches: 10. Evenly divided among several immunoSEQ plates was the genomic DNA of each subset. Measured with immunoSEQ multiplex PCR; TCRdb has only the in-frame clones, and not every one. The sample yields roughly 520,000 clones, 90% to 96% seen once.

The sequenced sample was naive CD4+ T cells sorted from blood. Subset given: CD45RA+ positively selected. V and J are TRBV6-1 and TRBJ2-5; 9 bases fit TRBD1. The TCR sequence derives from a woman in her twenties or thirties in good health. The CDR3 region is CASSGQGQGLRETQYF. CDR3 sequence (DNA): TGTGCCAGCAGTGGGCAAGGACAGGGGTTACGAGAGACCCAGTACTTC.